The 12 T cell receptor beta chains listed next were all sequenced from one sample in a study of T-cell reconstitution after alpha-beta-depleted transplantation in children. Library preparation (for TCRbeta) was performed with unique molecular identifiers. TCRdb re-called the PCR reads with MiXCR, one entry per CDR3 protein. The table lists about 500,000 distinct CDR3 sequences, less than 35% of them singletons. The specimen comprised PBMCs from the stem cell graft donor, sampled from the stem cell graft. Receptors originate from a human donor who donated a stem cell graft to a child with aplastic anemia.

This clonotype was recorded a few times. The rearrangement links TRBV19 to TRBJ1-1, with no clear D. In germline, CDR1 is LNHDA, CDR2 SQIVND (reference sequence). This CDR3 is built from 13 residues. Trimming stripped 7 bases from V and 3 bases from J, with 12 bases between. Here the CDR3 reads CASIGRLDTEAFF. For the CDR3, the DNA is TGTGCCAGTATAGGCAGGTTGGACACTGAAGCTTTCTTT.

This clonotype showed up just a few times. The rearrangement links TRBV5-1 to TRBJ2-7; D tentatively reads TRBD1 or TRBD2 (6 bases each). V lost 0 bases, J lost 1 base, and 17 bases lay in between. CDR3 length equals 17 residues. Germline CDR1 is SGHRS and CDR2 is YFSETQ. The CDR3 nucleotides are TGCGCCAGCAGCTTGGCCTGGAGGGGGTCGCCTTCCTACGAGCAGTACGTC. Residues: CASSLAWRGSPSYEQYV.

This clonotype was seen only a few times. V is TRBV28 and J is TRBJ2-3, with D hard to call. CDR1 and CDR2 from the germline V gene are MDHEN and SYDVKM. V shed 2 bases and J shed 2 bases, with 5 bases lying between them. The CDR3 is 13 amino acids. CDR3 region: CASSLGNTDTQYF. The CDR3 DNA is TGTGCCAGCAGTTTAGGGAACACAGATACGCAGTATTTT.

This clonotype was observed a handful of times. V and J are TRBV7-2 and TRBJ2-1; TRBD2 matches at 7 bases. V shed 2 bases and J 7 bases; nucleotides not matched to a gene: 5. CDR1 and CDR2 from the germline V gene are SGHTA and FQGNSA. The CDR3 is 14 amino acids. DNA of the CDR3: TGTGCCAGCAGCTTACCCAGCGGGGTTAATGAGCAGTTCTTC. It yields the protein CASSLPSGVNEQFF.

The chain combines TRBV12-3 or TRBV12-4 with TRBJ2-3, with D perhaps TRBD2 (5 bases). V was pared by 6 bases and J by 8 bases, with 12 bases between. The CDR3 has 12 residues. CDR3 sequence reads: CASRARRGTQYF. In DNA form, the CDR3 reads TGTGCCAGCAGGGCTCGACGGGGTACGCAGTATTTT.

The chain combines TRBV30 with TRBJ1-5, with D unclear. The germline V gene encodes CDR1 GTSNPN and CDR2 SVGIG (reference sequence). The length of the CDR3 is 14 residues. Trimming shortened V by 0 bases and J by 2 bases, and 8 bases separated the two germline ends. The CDR3: CAWSVTDGNQPQHF. As DNA, the CDR3 is TGTGCCTGGAGTGTAACCGACGGCAATCAGCCCCAGCATTTT.

This clonotype was counted between two and nine times. The gene calls are TRBV12-3 or TRBV12-4 and TRBJ2-2; 10 bases align to TRBD2. The CDR3 sequence is 17 residues long. The ends lost 5 bases at V and 0 bases at J; junction bases unmatched: 6. For the CDR3, the DNA is TGTGCCAGCAGTCGCAGCGGGAGGGCCGCGAACACCGGGGAGCTGTTTTTT. As protein: CASSRSGRAANTGELFF.

This clonotype has a single count. The rearrangement joins TRBV24-1 to TRBJ2-7; possible D gene TRBD1, 5 bases. CDR1 KGHDR and CDR2 SFDVKD come from the germline V gene. Trimming removed 2 bases from V and 1 base from J, with 11 bases in between. This CDR3 contains 15 residues. The CDR3 loop reads CATSDSRTRSYEQYF. The CDR3 nucleotides read TGTGCCACCAGTGATTCACGGACACGTTCCTACGAGCAGTACTTC.

This sequence joins TRBV7-9 and TRBJ1-2, with D perhaps TRBD1 (5 bases). With 0 bases removed from V and 3 bases from J, the gap between germline ends came to 14 bases. This CDR3 spans 16 amino acids. The V gene's germline CDR1 is SEHNR and CDR2 FQNEAQ (reference sequence). The CDR3 bases are TGTGCCAGCAGCTTAGCGAGACAGTCGAAGGACTATGGCTACACCTTC. Amino acid sequence: CASSLARQSKDYGYTF.

The chain carries TRBV6-5 and TRBJ2-7, with no clear D. The V end was cut by 0 bases, the J end by 6 bases, with 9 bases between. CDR3 size: 13 residues. Germline CDR1 MNHEY, CDR2 SVGAGI. CDR3 DNA sequence: TGTGCCAGCAGTTACTCGAAAGGGCGCGAGCAGTACTTC. Protein product: CASSYSKGREQYF.

This chain uses TRBV28 with TRBJ2-2; D may be TRBD2 (5 bases). The germline gives CDR1 MDHEN, CDR2 SYDVKM. This CDR3 has 13 residues. The V end was cut by 6 bases, the J end by 5 bases, with 10 bases between. CDR3 coding DNA: TGTGCCAGCAGAAGACCGGGGACCGGGGAGCTGTTTTTT. It specifies CASRRPGTGELFF.

This clonotype showed up just a few times. V is TRBV24-1 and J is TRBJ1-5; D unresolved. Germline CDR1 KGHDR, CDR2 SFDVKD. V lost 4 bases and J 15 bases, leaving 18 bases between the germline ends. The CDR3 extends over 13 amino acids. In nucleotides, the CDR3 is TGTGCCACCAGTGACACCGGGGAGGTCCTGATGCATTTT. As protein: CATSDTGEVLMHF.